Following are 14 T cell receptor beta chains from one sample sequenced in a study of blood T cell repertoires in COVID-19. TCRdb's copy holds only in-frame clones and misses some; the assay was immunoSEQ multiplex PCR. Among about 190,000 clones listed, more than 75% were seen once. The sample comprised PBMCs or T cells enriched from blood (not recorded which). All receptors come from a woman between 50 and 59 years old with acute COVID-19.

The gene calls are TRBV11-3 and TRBJ2-1, with TRBD2 matching 12 bases. This CDR3 spans 15 amino acids. Trimming at V came to 3 bases and at J to 9 bases, leaving 6 bases not matched to a gene. Germline V gene lookup returns CDR1 SGHNT and CDR2 YENEEA. The CDR3 here is CASSFASGGAGEQFF. Written as DNA, the CDR3 is TGTGCCAGCAGCTTCGCTAGCGGGGGGGCAGGTGAGCAGTTCTTC.

CDR3 in DNA: TGCAGCCTTAGGGGGCCGGTCGGGGAGCTGTTTTTT. Translating it yields CSLRGPVGELFF. The gene calls are TRBV29-1 and TRBJ2-2; 7 bases align to TRBD1. Germline assignment: CDR1 SQVTM and CDR2 ANQGSEA. V was pared by 8 bases and J by 7 bases, with 7 bases of the junction left unmatched. The CDR3 is made up of 12 amino acids.

This clone has just a few counts. J is TRBJ1-2 and V is TRBV13; 9 bases agree with TRBD1. CDR1 and CDR2 (germline): PRHDT, FYEKMQ (reference sequence). CDR3 length equals 16 residues. With 4 bases clipped from V and 8 bases from J, the junction kept 14 bases outside the gene matches. The CDR3 loop is CASSYRPVQGARGYTF. The DNA for the CDR3 is TGTGCCAGCAGCTACAGGCCGGTACAGGGGGCGCGGGGCTACACCTTC.

In this sample, this clone turned up a few times. The V gene is TRBV7-2, the J gene TRBJ2-7; 10 positions agree with TRBD2. The V gene's germline CDR1 is SGHTA and CDR2 FQGNSA. The ends lost 5 bases at V and 3 bases at J; junction bases unmatched: 4. The CDR3 sequence is 14 residues long. Written as DNA, the CDR3 is TGTGCCAGCAGCGAATTAGCGGGGGGCTACGAGCAGTACGTC. Translating gives CASSELAGGYEQYV.

There are a few counts of this clone. V gene TRBV6-2 or TRBV6-3 combines with J gene TRBJ2-1; the D gene is possibly TRBD2 (7 bases). Germline-derived CDR1 and CDR2 are MNHEY and SVGEGT. The CDR3 runs 17 residues. V was cut by 3 bases and J by 3 bases, with 18 bases left in between. The CDR3 region is CASSYIRGGPNYNEQFF. CDR3 nucleotides: TGTGCCAGCAGTTATATTAGGGGGGGCCCCAACTACAATGAGCAGTTCTTC.

The V gene is TRBV30, the J gene TRBJ2-2; TRBD2 matches at 10 bases. CDR3 length: 14 amino acids. Per germline, CDR1 GTSNPN and CDR2 SVGIG (reference sequence). With 2 bases clipped from V and 5 bases from J, the junction kept 2 bases outside the gene matches. CDR3 in DNA: TGTGCCTGGAGTACTAGCGGGGCGACCGGGGAGCTGTTTTTT. This gives the protein CAWSTSGATGELFF.

This chain connects TRBV3-1 (or the pseudogene TRBV3-2) to TRBJ1-5; D is unclear. The CDR3 runs 15 residues. V lost 4 bases to trimming and J lost 4 bases, with 14 bases between them. The V gene's germline CDR1 is LGHDT and CDR2 YNNKEL (reference sequence). The CDR3 DNA is TGTGCCAGCAGCCTATCTCCGGGTTTGAATCAGCCCCAGCATTTT. Encoded protein: CASSLSPGLNQPQHF.

The chain recombines TRBV28 with TRBJ2-2, with 11 bases matching TRBD2. The CDR3 consists of 17 residues. Germline V lookup: CDR1 MDHEN, CDR2 SYDVKM. The V and J ends lost 4 bases and 2 bases, in that order; junction bases with no gene match: 6. The CDR3 protein is CASSSPGLADNTGELFF. The CDR3 nucleotides read TGTGCCAGCAGTTCCCCGGGACTAGCGGATAACACCGGGGAGCTGTTTTTT.

This clone came up many times. For the CDR3, the DNA is TGTGCCACCTTGGGGCCTACAGATACGCAGTATTTT. Translating gives CATLGPTDTQYF. The chain is built from TRBV24-1 and TRBJ2-3; a possible D gene is TRBD1 (5 bases). Trimming removed 9 bases from V and 3 bases from J, with 9 bases in between. This CDR3 contains 12 residues. The V gene's germline CDR1 is KGHDR and CDR2 SFDVKD.

The table lists this clone with a count of one. This rearrangement joins TRBV7-2 to TRBJ2-6; D remains unclear. The CDR3 consists of 13 residues. In germline, CDR1 is SGHTA, CDR2 FQGNSA. With 3 bases removed from V and 5 bases from J, the gap between germline ends came to 5 bases. The CDR3 is CASSFGRANVLTF. The CDR3 coding sequence is TGTGCCAGCAGCTTCGGTAGGGCCAACGTCCTGACTTTC.

This clone showed up just once. The CDR3 sequence: CASSLATANYGYTF. In DNA form, the CDR3 reads TGTGCCAGCAGCTTAGCCACAGCTAACTATGGCTACACCTTC. V usage is TRBV7-9 and J usage is TRBJ1-2; D unresolved. V was pared by 0 bases and J by 0 bases, with 5 bases between. CDR1 and CDR2 from the germline V gene are SEHNR and FQNEAQ (reference sequence). CDR3 length: 14 amino acids.

This chain links TRBV11-2 with TRBJ1-3; D gene ambiguous. The CDR3 has 15 residues. Germline V lookup: CDR1 SGHAT, CDR2 FQNNGV. Trimming removed 5 bases at V and 0 bases at J, with 11 bases between. The CDR3 loop reads CASSQPQFSGNTIYF. CDR3 nucleotide sequence: TGTGCCAGCAGCCAACCTCAGTTCTCTGGAAACACCATATATTTT.

This clone was seen once. The V call is TRBV6-5, the J call TRBJ2-3; TRBD2 aligns across 11 bases. Germline V lookup: CDR1 MNHEY, CDR2 SVGAGI. The CDR3 runs 15 residues. Germline trimming cut 6 bases from V and 4 bases from J; bases unmatched to any gene: 6. The CDR3 loop reads CASSNLAGGSDTQYF. The DNA for the CDR3 is TGTGCCAGCAGCAACCTAGCGGGGGGATCAGATACGCAGTATTTT.

The CDR3 region has the DNA TGCAGCGTTAAGACAGGGGTGGCCAATCAGCCCCAGCATTTT. This codes for CSVKTGVANQPQHF. The chain couples TRBV29-1 to TRBJ1-5; TRBD1 aligns across 8 bases. The CDR3 length is 14 residues. CDR1 is SQVTM and CDR2 is ANQGSEA in the germline V gene. V lost 5 bases to trimming and J lost 3 bases; unmatched junction nucleotides: 6.